Below, 2 T cell receptor beta chains from the same sample are listed, as sequenced in a study of blood T cell repertoires in COVID-19. This table comes from immunoSEQ multiplex PCR, and its TCRdb copy is limited to in-frame clones, with some not included. The sample holds under 300,000 clones, more than 85% seen once. The sample was peripheral blood. The source of these receptors is a man between 18 and 35 years old with active or convalescent COVID-19.

This sequence joins TRBV28 and TRBJ2-5; D gene unclear. CDR3 size: 14 residues. Germline CDR1 and CDR2: MDHEN and SYDVKM. The ends were cut back, 6 bases at V and 4 bases at J, with 15 bases in the middle. For the CDR3, the DNA is TGTGCCAGCAGGACCGACTCTGGCGCAGAGACCCAGTACTTC. Its translation is CASRTDSGAETQYF.

On this clone: Other DNA sequences in this sample translate to the same CDR3. The chain uses TRBV15 and TRBJ2-1; 10 bases are shared with TRBD1. Germline values: CDR1 LNHNV, CDR2 YYDKDF (reference sequence). V was pared by 3 bases and J by 0 bases, with 2 bases of the junction left unmatched. The CDR3 spans 16 residues. The CDR3 loop is CATSRDRGSSYNEQFF. CDR3 in DNA: TGTGCCACCAGCAGGGACAGGGGGAGCTCCTACAATGAGCAGTTCTTC.